This T cell receptor beta chain was recorded in a study of cytomegalovirus exposure and HLA in healthy donors. CDR1 and CDR2 from the germline V gene are SEHNR and FQNEAQ (reference sequence). V lost 5 bases and J 4 bases, leaving 20 bases between the germline ends. CDR3 length: 17 amino acids. Data came from immunoSEQ multiplex PCR; TCRdb stores just in-frame clones and leaves some out. The table has tens of thousands of clones, over 85% seen once. General study findings and limits: In the 120 validation repertoires, about 94% of cluster scores exceeded 0, per a later analysis. Among TCR beta chains, those listed as cytomegalovirus-associated numbered roughly 150. Across donors, most TCRs were seen rarely, yet some public ones were widespread. Through in vitro validation, three CMV-associated chains were shown to be specific for CMV antigens.

Notes on this clone: What it recognizes is unknown.

The chain employs TRBV7-9 and TRBJ2-2; the D gene is possibly TRBD2 (5 bases). The receptor comes from a woman aged 25 to 45 in good health and CMV-seropositive. The material sequenced was PBMCs. The CDR3 loop reads CASSLSGGAVLTGELFF. The CDR3, as DNA: TGTGCCAGCAGCCTTTCGGGTGGAGCGGTTCTCACCGGGGAGCTGTTTTTT.